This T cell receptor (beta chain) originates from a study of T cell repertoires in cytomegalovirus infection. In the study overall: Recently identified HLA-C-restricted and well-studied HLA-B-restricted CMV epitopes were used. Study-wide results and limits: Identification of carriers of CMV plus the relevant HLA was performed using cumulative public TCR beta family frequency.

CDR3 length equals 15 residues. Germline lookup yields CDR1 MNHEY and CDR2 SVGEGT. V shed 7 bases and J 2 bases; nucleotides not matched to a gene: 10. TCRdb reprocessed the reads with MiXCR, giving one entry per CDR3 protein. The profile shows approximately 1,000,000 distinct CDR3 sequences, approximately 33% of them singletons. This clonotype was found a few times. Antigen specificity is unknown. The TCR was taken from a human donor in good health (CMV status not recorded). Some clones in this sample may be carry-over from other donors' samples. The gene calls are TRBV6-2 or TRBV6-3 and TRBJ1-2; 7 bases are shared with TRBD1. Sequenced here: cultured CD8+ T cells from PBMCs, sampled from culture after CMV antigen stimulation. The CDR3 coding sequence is TGTGCCAGCATTCGACCGGGACAGAAAAACTATGGCTACACCTTC. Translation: CASIRPGQKNYGYTF.